This T cell receptor beta chain was sequenced in a study of CD8 T cells in ankylosing spondylitis. Libraries of TCR beta came from quantitative 5'-RACE with molecular barcodes. TCRdb ran MiXCR on the 5' RACE reads and lists one entry per CDR3 protein. Of roughly 180,000 distinct CDR3 sequences detected, roughly 12% appear once; the ten largest clones hold 25% to 30%. In its sample, this clonotype was seen many times. This clonotype was obtained from a male donor with ankylosing spondylitis or in good health (not recorded which). Sequenced sample: blood, either unsorted or a sorted T cell fraction (not recorded which).

Here the CDR3 DNA reads TGTGCCAGTAGTATGTTCGGCGGGAGTTACTCCGGGGAGCTGTTTTTT. This gives the protein CASSMFGGSYSGELFF. V usage is TRBV19 and J usage is TRBJ2-2, with 7 bases fitting TRBD2. The CDR3 covers 16 residues. Germline lookup yields CDR1 LNHDA and CDR2 SQIVND (reference sequence). The V gene end was trimmed by 3 bases and the J gene end by 6 bases; junction bases not matched to a gene: 10.